This entry describes one T cell receptor (beta chain). Its matching antigen is unknown. CDR1 is LGHNT and CDR2 is FRNRAP in the germline V gene. The CDR3 loop spans 16 amino acids. V gave up 0 bases and J gave up 3 bases; unmatched junction bases: 1. This record belongs to a study of OX40 agonist ivuxolimab in advanced cancers. Study context: It was ivuxolimab, an agonistic anti-OX40 (CD134) antibody, that patients were treated with. From about 23 to 85 years was the age range, with a mean of 60 years, and approximately 84% were male.

Profiling relied on immunoSEQ multiplex PCR, and the TCRdb table lists in-frame clones only, not all of them. The repertoire consists of tens of thousands of clones, with roughly 89% occurring once and the leading ten covering over 0.8%. General study results and limits: Doses of 0.1 to 3.0 mg/kg were accompanied by clonal expansion of CD4+ and CD8+ blood T cells by week 6.

The sequence was obtained from an adult with an advanced solid tumor such as melanoma, head and neck, liver or kidney cancer. The rearrangement links TRBV12-5 to TRBJ2-1; 11 nucleotides match TRBD2. The sample consisted of CD4+ or CD8+ T cells sorted from blood, taken in a trial of the OX40 agonist ivuxolimab. CDR3 residues: CASGLVLAGDYNEQFF. The CDR3 DNA is TGTGCTAGTGGTTTGGTACTAGCGGGGGACTACAATGAGCAGTTCTTC.